This T cell receptor (beta chain) was identified in a study of cytomegalovirus exposure and HLA in healthy donors. CDR3 length: 15 amino acids. CDR1 is MNHEY, CDR2 SVGAGI, per germline. The germline V and J ends were trimmed by 0 bases and 5 bases, with 10 bases remaining between them. Of note for this clone: The target antigen is unknown.

The study ran its PCR with 60 Vbeta and 13 Jbeta primers. The method was immunoSEQ multiplex PCR; TCRdb's version includes in-frame clones alone and lacks a portion of them. The sample holds 150,000 to 200,000 clones, about four fifths seen once. The study's findings and limits: Researchers had no immune exposure information except CMV serostatus available. A few chains tied to CMV proved CMV antigen-specific in vitro. Researchers reported from a later analysis that most CMV-associated TCR beta chains appeared HLA-restricted. Across HLA loci, a later analysis found differing TCR association rates, with DRB1 most and HLA-C fewest.

The receptor was isolated from a man aged 18 to 29 in good health and CMV-seronegative. Sequencing was carried out using PBMCs. The rearrangement links TRBV6-5 to TRBJ1-4, with unresolved D. For the CDR3, the DNA is TGTGCCAGCAGTTACTCGCCACAGAGAAATGAAAAACTGTTTTTT. This codes for CASSYSPQRNEKLFF.